The sequence of this T cell receptor (beta chain) was determined in a study of multiple sclerosis patients with progressive multifocal leukoencephalopathy. The CDR3 runs to 15 residues. Germline values: CDR1 MGHRA, CDR2 YSYEKL. Repertoires were generated with immunoSEQ multiplex PCR, while TCRdb's copy carries only in-frame clones and drops some. The sample contains under 30,000 clones, 91% of which appear only once. Noted time point: around eleven months of natalizumab therapy. The material was PBMCs, obtained from a patient treated with natalizumab. This TCR came from a man aged 25 to 40 with multiple sclerosis. V usage is TRBV4-1 and J usage is TRBJ2-5; 9 nucleotides agree with TRBD1. The DNA matches TRBJ2-7 better at its end, which makes the J call doubtful. DNA for the CDR3: TGCGCCAGCAGCCAAGGTACAGGGGGCGTTTACGAGCAGTACTTC. Residues: CASSQGTGGVYEQYF.